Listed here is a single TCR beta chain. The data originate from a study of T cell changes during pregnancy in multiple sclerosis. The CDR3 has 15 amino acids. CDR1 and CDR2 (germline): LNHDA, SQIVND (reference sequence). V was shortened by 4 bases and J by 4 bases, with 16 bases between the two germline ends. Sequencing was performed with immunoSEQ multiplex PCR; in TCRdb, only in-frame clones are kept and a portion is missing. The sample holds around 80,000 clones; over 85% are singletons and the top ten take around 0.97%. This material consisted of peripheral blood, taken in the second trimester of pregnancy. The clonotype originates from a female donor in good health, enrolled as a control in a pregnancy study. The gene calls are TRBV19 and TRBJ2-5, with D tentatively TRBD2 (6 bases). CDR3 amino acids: CASSTQTGVGETQYF. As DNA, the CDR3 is TGTGCCAGTAGTACGCAAACGGGAGTGGGAGAGACCCAGTACTTC. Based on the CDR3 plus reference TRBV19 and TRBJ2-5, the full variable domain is DGGITQSPKYLFRKEGQNVTLSCEQNLNHDAMYWYRQDPGQGLRLIYYSQIVNDFQKGDIAEGYSVSREKKESFPLTVTSAQKNPTAFYLCASSTQTGVGETQYFGPGTRLLVL.